The clone carrying this T cell receptor beta chain was observed a handful of times. Its antigen is unknown. This sample stems from a study of blood T cells in healthy people across ages. Germline V gene sequence: CDR1 MNHNS, CDR2 SASEGT. V lost 4 bases and J 4 bases, leaving 15 bases between the germline ends. This CDR3 contains 15 residues. Study results and caveats: TCR beta diversity, measured per million T cells, fell in a roughly linear way with age. Donors of long life had a larger count of naive CD4+ cells and greater diversity than aged donors.

Primers used in a second PCR of roughly 6 to 11 cycles were a sample-barcoded 5' primer and a J-beta primer mix. TCRdb itself ran the 5' RACE reads through MiXCR, one entry per CDR3 protein. The sample lists 450,000 to 650,000 distinct CDR3 sequences, about 25% occurring once. This sample also belongs to another study, concerning T cells of mothers and their children. That report notes: In both related and unrelated pairs, TCR recombination output is shaped similarly by thymic selection.

The J gene is TRBJ2-3, the V gene TRBV6-1; no definite D call. The sample was blood. The clonotype was recovered from a boy between 10 and 17 years old in good health. The CDR3 sequence: CASSGKLKGPDTQYF. In DNA form, the CDR3 reads TGTGCCAGCAGTGGCAAGCTCAAGGGCCCAGATACGCAGTATTTT.